This T cell receptor beta chain appears in the sequencing data of a study of T cell responses to AZD1222 COVID-19 vaccine. Findings and limits, study-wide: Only a handful of individuals given AZD1222 were seropositive at baseline. Regions 160-218 and 743-854 dominated among vaccine-associated CD4 TCRs spanning spike. The repertoires were collected only after the peak T cell response. Donor demographics were predominantly white British with a female majority; clonal diversity may be underestimated.

The protocol was immunoSEQ multiplex PCR, while the TCRdb copy is restricted to in-frame clones and leaves out a portion. The table records approximately 160,000 clones, about nine tenths of them present only once. CDR1 and CDR2 (germline): MNHNS, SASEGT. The V and J ends lost 1 base and 8 bases respectively, with 11 bases between them. The CDR3 totals 13 residues. As to this clone: Antigen unknown.

This specimen consisted of peripheral blood, obtained on day 0 of AZD1222 vaccination. This chain links TRBV6-1 with TRBJ2-5; D unclear. The sequence was obtained from an adult in good health. The DNA for the CDR3 is TGTGCCAGCAGTGAAGGTATAGGGCGTACCCAGTACTTC. This gives the protein CASSEGIGRTQYF.